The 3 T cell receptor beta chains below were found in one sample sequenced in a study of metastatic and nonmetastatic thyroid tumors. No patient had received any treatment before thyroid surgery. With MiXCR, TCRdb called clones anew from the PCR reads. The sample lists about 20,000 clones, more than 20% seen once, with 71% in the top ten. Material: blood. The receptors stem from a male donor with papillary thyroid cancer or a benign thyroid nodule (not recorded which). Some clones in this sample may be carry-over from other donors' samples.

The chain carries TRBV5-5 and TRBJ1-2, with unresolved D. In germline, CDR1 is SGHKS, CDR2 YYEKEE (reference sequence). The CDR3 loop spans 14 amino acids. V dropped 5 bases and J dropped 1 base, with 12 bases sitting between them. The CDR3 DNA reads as TGTGCCAGCAGTCTTAGCACAGATAACTATGGCTACACCTTC. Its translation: CASSLSTDNYGYTF.

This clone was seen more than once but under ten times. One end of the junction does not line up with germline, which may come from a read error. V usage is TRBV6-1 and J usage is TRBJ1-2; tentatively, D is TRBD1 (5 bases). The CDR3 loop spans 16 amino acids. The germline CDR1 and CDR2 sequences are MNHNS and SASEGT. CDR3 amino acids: CTSGEGRKGVNYGYTF. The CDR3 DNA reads TGTACCAGCGGGGAGGGGAGAAAGGGAGTCAACTATGGCTACACCTTC.

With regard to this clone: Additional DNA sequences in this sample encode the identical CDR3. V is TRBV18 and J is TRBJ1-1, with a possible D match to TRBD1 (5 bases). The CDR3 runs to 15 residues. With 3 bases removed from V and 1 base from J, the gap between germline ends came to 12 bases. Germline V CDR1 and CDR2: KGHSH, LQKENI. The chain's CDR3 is CASSPPGGWNTEAFF. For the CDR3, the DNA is TGTGCCAGCTCACCGCCCGGGGGGTGGAACACTGAAGCTTTCTTT.